The clone carrying this T cell receptor (beta chain) appeared once. Its antigen remains unknown. These data originate in a study of T cell responses to AZD1222 COVID-19 vaccine. Study-wide results and limits: Donors, mostly white British, included more females; clonal diversity was possibly underestimated. Nearly half of spike-specific TCRs reportedly go after variant regions that carry no mutations.

The data were produced by immunoSEQ multiplex PCR, yet TCRdb's version contains in-frame clones alone and is incomplete. The sample holds roughly 50,000 clones, about three quarters seen once. This CDR3 has 15 amino acids. CDR1 is MNHNS and CDR2 is SASEGT in the germline V gene. V lost 2 bases and J lost 0, with 10 bases in between. This receptor was identified in an adult in good health. The gene calls are TRBV6-1 and TRBJ1-1; no reliable D call. This specimen consisted of peripheral blood, obtained on day 0 of AZD1222 vaccination. CDR3: CASSEWGVMNTEAFF. The CDR3 region has the DNA TGTGCCAGCAGTGAATGGGGAGTCATGAACACTGAAGCTTTCTTT.